One sample yielded the 13 T cell receptor beta chains listed below, sequenced in a study of OX40 agonist ivuxolimab in advanced cancers. Sequenced by immunoSEQ multiplex PCR; TCRdb stores in-frame clones only, minus some. Here the sample spans over 55,000 clones, roughly nine tenths being singletons. Material: CD4+ or CD8+ T cells sorted from blood, obtained in a trial of the OX40 agonist ivuxolimab. The receptors here all came from an adult with an advanced solid tumor such as melanoma, head and neck, liver or kidney cancer.

This chain uses TRBV7-9 with TRBJ2-5, with D perhaps TRBD1 (6 bases). The V end lost 5 bases, the J end lost 3 bases, and 16 bases lay between the germline ends. This CDR3 has 15 amino acids. Germline CDR1 and CDR2: SEHNR and FQNEAQ (reference sequence). The CDR3 loop is CASSQGTSLKETQYF. The CDR3 DNA follows: TGTGCCAGCAGCCAGGGGACGTCTTTGAAAGAGACCCAGTACTTC. The whole variable domain, filled in from reference TRBV7-9 and TRBJ2-5, reads DTGVSQNPRHKITKRGQNVTFRCDPISEHNRLYWYRQTLGQGPEFLTYFQNEAQLEKSRLLSDRFSAERPKGSFSTLEIQRTEQGDSAMYLCASSQGTSLKETQYFGPGTRLLVL.

The table lists this clone with a count of one. V usage is TRBV5-1 and J usage is TRBJ1-1; D is perhaps TRBD1 (5 bases). CDR3 length: 16 residues. Germline V gives CDR1 SGHRS, CDR2 YFSETQ. V was cut by 6 bases and J by 7 bases, with 25 bases left in between. CDR3 residues: CASNLIGEGAGNEAFF. The CDR3 bases are TGCGCCAGCAACTTAATAGGGGAGGGCGCAGGAAATGAAGCTTTCTTT.

This rearrangement joins TRBV7-2 to TRBJ2-5; 10 positions agree with TRBD1. After removal of 0 bases from V and 5 bases from J, the junction contained 6 bases not matched to a gene. Germline V CDR1 and CDR2: SGHTA, FQGNSA. There are 16 residues in the CDR3. The CDR3 loop reads CASSLARTGGRETQYF. The DNA of the CDR3 is TGTGCCAGCAGCTTAGCAAGGACAGGGGGTAGGGAGACCCAGTACTTC.

The chain is built from TRBV2 and TRBJ2-7; 7 nucleotides align to TRBD1. Looked up from germline, CDR1 is SNHLY and CDR2 is FYNNEI. The CDR3 contains 14 residues. V lost 5 bases, J lost 7 bases, and 11 bases stayed unmatched. This CDR3 is CASSPDRASLEQYF. In nucleotides, the CDR3 is TGTGCCAGCAGTCCCGACAGGGCCTCCTTGGAGCAGTACTTC.

The chain carries TRBV15 and TRBJ1-6, with D unclear. Trimming removed 0 bases at V and 9 bases at J, with 12 bases between. CDR3 length: 15 amino acids. Germline V CDR1 and CDR2: LNHNV, YYDKDF (reference sequence). CDR3 protein: CATSREWTSGSPLHF. The CDR3, as DNA: TGTGCCACCAGCAGAGAGTGGACGTCGGGTTCACCCCTCCACTTT.

This clone was seen more than once but under ten times. This chain uses TRBV5-1 with TRBJ2-3, with D unclear. The V and J ends lost 1 base and 5 bases respectively, with 5 bases between them. CDR1 is SGHRS, CDR2 YFSETQ, per germline. The CDR3 consists of 12 residues. CDR3 bases: TGCGCCAGCAGCTTGATGAAAGATACGCAGTATTTT. Its translation: CASSLMKDTQYF. Complete variable domain (other parts from reference TRBV5-1 and TRBJ2-3): KAGVTQTPRYLIKTRGQQVTLSCSPISGHRSVSWYQQTPGQGLQFLFEYFSETQRNKGNFPGRFSGRQFSNSRSEMNVSTLELGDSALYLCASSLMKDTQYFGPGTRLTVL.

The rearrangement links TRBV11-2 to TRBJ1-1; D gene ambiguous. The CDR3 has 12 residues. The ends were cut back, 5 bases at V and 9 bases at J, with 13 bases in the middle. Germline V gene sequence: CDR1 SGHAT, CDR2 FQNNGV. CDR3 loop: CASSQGSRKAFF. DNA for the CDR3: TGTGCCAGCAGCCAAGGCAGCCGCAAAGCTTTCTTT.

The rearrangement uses TRBV28 and TRBJ2-7, with a possible D match to TRBD1 (5 bases). The V and J ends lost 0 bases and 10 bases respectively, with 7 bases between them. The CDR3 length is 11 residues. Germline V gives CDR1 MDHEN, CDR2 SYDVKM. Here the CDR3 reads CASSLWDNQYF. The CDR3, as DNA: TGTGCCAGCAGTTTATGGGACAACCAGTACTTC. The whole variable domain, remainder taken from reference TRBV28 and TRBJ2-7, is DVKVTQSSRYLVKRTGEKVFLECVQDMDHENMFWYRQDPGLGLRLIYFSYDVKMKEKGDIPEGYSVSREKKERFSLILESASTNQTSMYLCASSLWDNQYFGPGTRLTVT.

The rearrangement uses TRBV7-2 and TRBJ2-7; the match to TRBD2 covers 10 bases. This CDR3 spans 16 amino acids. Germline V gene data show CDR1 as SGHTA and CDR2 as FQGNSA. Germline trimming cut 5 bases from V and 3 bases from J; bases unmatched to any gene: 10. The CDR3 nucleotides are TGTGCCAGCAGCCCCGGGGGAGCGGGAGGGGTCTACGAGCAGTACTTC. Its translation: CASSPGGAGGVYEQYF. The whole variable domain, remainder taken from reference TRBV7-2 and TRBJ2-7, is GAGVSQSPSNKVTEKGKDVELRCDPISGHTALYWYRQSLGQGLEFLIYFQGNSAPDKSGLPSDRFSAERTGGSVSTLTIQRTQQEDSAVYLCASSPGGAGGVYEQYFGPGTRLTVT.

This clone was observed once. V is TRBV15 and J is TRBJ2-1; TRBD1 is a possible D gene (5 bases). This CDR3 is 15 amino acids long. Trimming pared 4 bases from V and 4 bases from J, leaving 14 bases between. In germline, CDR1 is LNHNV, CDR2 YYDKDF (reference sequence). For the CDR3, the DNA is TGTGCCACCAGCACGCACCCAGACAGATACAATGAGCAGTTCTTC. Protein product: CATSTHPDRYNEQFF.

This clone was counted a few times. This chain links TRBV6-1 with TRBJ1-4; the D gene is possibly TRBD1 (5 bases). The CDR3 length is 14 residues. Germline values: CDR1 MNHNS, CDR2 SASEGT. V was trimmed by 8 bases and J by 10 bases, leaving 20 bases between them. CDR3 loop: CASDPGTHARKLFF. In DNA form, the CDR3 reads TGTGCCAGCGACCCCGGGACCCACGCGCGAAAACTGTTTTTT.

The chain recombines TRBV5-1 with TRBJ2-5, with 7 bases aligning to TRBD2. With V trimmed by 1 base and J by 4 bases, 4 bases remained unmatched. Germline V gene data show CDR1 as SGHRS and CDR2 as YFSETQ. The CDR3 totals 14 residues. CDR3 region: CASSLPSGGETQYF. The CDR3 nucleotides read TGCGCCAGCAGCTTGCCTAGCGGTGGAGAGACCCAGTACTTC.

This chain connects TRBV7-2 to TRBJ1-5; D remains unclear. Trimming pared 4 bases from V and 1 base from J, leaving 8 bases between. The CDR3 extends over 14 amino acids. Germline CDR1 SGHTA, CDR2 FQGNSA. CDR3 nucleotides: TGTGCCAGCAGCTCCCAGGTGAGCAATCAGCCCCAGCATTTT. Translating it yields CASSSQVSNQPQHF.